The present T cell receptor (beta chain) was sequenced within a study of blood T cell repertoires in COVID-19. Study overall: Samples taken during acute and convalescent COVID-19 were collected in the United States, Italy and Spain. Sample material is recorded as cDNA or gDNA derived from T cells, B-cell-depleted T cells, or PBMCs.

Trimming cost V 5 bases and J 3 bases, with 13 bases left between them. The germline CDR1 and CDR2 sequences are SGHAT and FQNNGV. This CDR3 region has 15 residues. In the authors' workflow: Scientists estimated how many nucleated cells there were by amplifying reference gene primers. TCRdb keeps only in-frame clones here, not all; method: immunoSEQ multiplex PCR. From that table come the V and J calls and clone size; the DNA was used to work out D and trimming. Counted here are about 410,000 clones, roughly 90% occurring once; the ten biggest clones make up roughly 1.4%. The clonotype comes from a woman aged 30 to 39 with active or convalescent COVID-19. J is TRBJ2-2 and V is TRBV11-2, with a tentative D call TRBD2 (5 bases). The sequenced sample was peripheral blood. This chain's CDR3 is CASSPLVGDTGELFF. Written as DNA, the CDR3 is TGTGCCAGCAGCCCCCTTGTGGGAGACACCGGGGAGCTGTTTTTT.